The 10 T cell receptor beta chains below come from one sample, sequenced in a study of blood T cell repertoires in COVID-19 (dated by TCRdb to the early 2020s). Receptor libraries were prepared by the immunoSEQ multiplex PCR assay. TCRdb's version of the immuneACCESS table is confined to in-frame rearrangements and falls short of the full clone set. An unresolved V gene accounts for under half of the shortfall where checked; the remainder is of unknown origin. Counted in this sample were about 170,000 clones; about 87% of them appeared once. The ten largest clones add up to 1.6% of the sample. Input material: peripheral blood. The receptors stem from a woman in her forties or fifties with acute or convalescent COVID-19.

The chain recombines TRBV10-2 with TRBJ1-1; perhaps TRBD1 as D (5 bases). This CDR3 region has 16 residues. Germline V lookup: CDR1 WSHSY, CDR2 SAAADI. V was clipped by 3 bases and J by 1 base, with 15 bases between them. The CDR3 DNA follows: TGCGCCAGCAGTGACCCCGGGGGGATCAAGAACACTGAAGCTTTCTTT. Its protein product is CASSDPGGIKNTEAFF.

This sequence joins TRBV6-2 or TRBV6-3 and TRBJ1-1; 8 bases align to TRBD1. CDR1 is MNHEY, CDR2 SVGEGT, per germline. The J segment lost 2 bases and the V segment lost 6 bases, leaving 11 bases of the junction unmatched. The CDR3 totals 16 residues. The CDR3 DNA reads TGTGCCAGCAGCGGCCTTAGGACAGGGTTTAACACTGAAGCTTTCTTT. Translated: CASSGLRTGFNTEAFF.

As DNA, the CDR3 is TGCGCCAGCAGTTCCGGGACTAGCGGTTCCAATGAGCAGTTCTTC. It is translated as CASSSGTSGSNEQFF. V and J are TRBV10-2 and TRBJ2-1; 11 nucleotides align to TRBD2. CDR1 WSHSY and CDR2 SAAADI come from the germline V gene. This CDR3 spans 15 amino acids. The ends lost 5 bases at V and 6 bases at J; junction bases unmatched: 6.

V gene TRBV20-1 combines with J gene TRBJ2-3; unclear D gene. Trimming stripped 6 bases from V and 2 bases from J, with 6 bases between. Germline lookup yields CDR1 DFQATT and CDR2 SNEGSKA (reference sequence). The CDR3 runs to 11 residues. The CDR3 DNA sequence: TGCAGTGCAACTAACACAGATACGCAGTATTTT. As protein: CSATNTDTQYF.

The V and J genes are TRBV13 and TRBJ1-1, with TRBD1 identical over 7 bases. CDR3 size: 14 residues. Germline V gene lookup returns CDR1 PRHDT and CDR2 FYEKMQ (reference sequence). V lost 2 bases and J lost 1; bases outside the gene matches: 1. The CDR3, as DNA: TGTGCCAGCAGCTTATCAGGGGGGAACACTGAAGCTTTCTTT. As protein: CASSLSGGNTEAFF.

Written as DNA, the CDR3 is TGTGCCACCAGCAGAGATTTGGCAGCCTACGAGCAGTACTTC. It codes for CATSRDLAAYEQYF. This chain links TRBV15 with TRBJ2-7; D remains ambiguous. CDR3 length: 14 residues. CDR1 is LNHNV and CDR2 is YYDKDF in the germline V gene (reference sequence). V lost 0 bases and J 2 bases, leaving 8 bases between the germline ends.

The chain links TRBV2 to TRBJ2-4; TRBD2 might be the D (5 bases). The ends were cut back, 5 bases at V and 0 bases at J, with 11 bases in the middle. The CDR3 has 15 residues. CDR1 SNHLY and CDR2 FYNNEI come from the germline V gene. The CDR3: CASSPLSGAKNIQYF. In DNA form, the CDR3 reads TGTGCCAGCAGTCCACTGAGCGGAGCCAAAAACATTCAGTACTTC.

The chain employs TRBV5-1 and TRBJ1-2, with 9 bases identical to TRBD1. CDR3 length: 15 amino acids. CDR1 is SGHRS, CDR2 YFSETQ, per germline. V shed 0 bases and J 7 bases; nucleotides not matched to a gene: 7. The DNA of the CDR3 is TGCGCCAGCAGCTTGGCCGGACAGGGGATAAGTGGCTACACCTTC. It translates to CASSLAGQGISGYTF.

This chain's CDR3 is CASSQVGTSGQDTQYF. CDR3 coding DNA: TGCGCCAGCAGCCAAGTGGGGACTAGCGGCCAAGATACGCAGTATTTT. The V and J genes are TRBV4-3 and TRBJ2-3; 11 positions agree with TRBD2. V gave up 1 base and J gave up 5 bases; unmatched junction bases: 5. The germline V gene encodes CDR1 LGHNA and CDR2 YSLEER. This CDR3 contains 16 residues.

The gene calls are TRBV10-3 and TRBJ1-1; TRBD1 matches 7 bases. The junction had 13 bases not matched to a gene; V was cut back by 6 bases and J by 6 bases. CDR1 is ENHRY, CDR2 SYGVKD, per germline. CDR3 length: 15 amino acids. CDR3 DNA sequence: TGTGCCATCAGCGGGATAGACAGGGATCTCTCTGAAGCTTTCTTT. This gives the protein CAISGIDRDLSEAFF.